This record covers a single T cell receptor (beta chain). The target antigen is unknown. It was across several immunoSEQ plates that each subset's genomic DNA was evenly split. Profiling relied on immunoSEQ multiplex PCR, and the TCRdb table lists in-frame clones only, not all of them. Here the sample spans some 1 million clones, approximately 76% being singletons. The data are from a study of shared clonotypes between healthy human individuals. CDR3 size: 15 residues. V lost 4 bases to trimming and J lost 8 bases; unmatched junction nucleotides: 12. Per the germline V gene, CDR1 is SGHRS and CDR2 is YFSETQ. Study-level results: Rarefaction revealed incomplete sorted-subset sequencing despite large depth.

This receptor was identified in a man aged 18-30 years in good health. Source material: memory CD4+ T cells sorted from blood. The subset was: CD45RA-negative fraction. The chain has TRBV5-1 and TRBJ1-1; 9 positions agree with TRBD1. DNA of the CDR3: TGCGCCAGCAGCCCCACTTCCGGGACAGGGTTGGAAGCTTTCTTT. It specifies CASSPTSGTGLEAFF.